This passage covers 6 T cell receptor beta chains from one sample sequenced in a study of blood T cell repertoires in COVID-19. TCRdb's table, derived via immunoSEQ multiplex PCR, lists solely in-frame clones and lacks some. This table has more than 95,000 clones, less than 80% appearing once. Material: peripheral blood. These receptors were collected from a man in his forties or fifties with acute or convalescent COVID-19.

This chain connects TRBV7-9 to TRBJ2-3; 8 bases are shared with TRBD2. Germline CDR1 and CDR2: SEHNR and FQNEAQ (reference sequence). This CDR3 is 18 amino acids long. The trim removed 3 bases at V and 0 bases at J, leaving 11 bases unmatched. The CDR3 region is CASSFRVSGRGSTDTQYF. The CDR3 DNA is TGTGCCAGCAGCTTTAGGGTGTCCGGGAGGGGTAGCACAGATACGCAGTATTTT.

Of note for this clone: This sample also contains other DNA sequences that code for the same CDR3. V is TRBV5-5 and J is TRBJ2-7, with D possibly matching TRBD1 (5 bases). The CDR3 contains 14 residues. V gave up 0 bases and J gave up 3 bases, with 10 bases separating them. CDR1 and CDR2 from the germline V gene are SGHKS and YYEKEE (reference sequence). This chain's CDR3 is CASSLGRANYEQYF. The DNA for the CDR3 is TGTGCCAGCAGCTTGGGCAGGGCCAACTACGAGCAGTACTTC.

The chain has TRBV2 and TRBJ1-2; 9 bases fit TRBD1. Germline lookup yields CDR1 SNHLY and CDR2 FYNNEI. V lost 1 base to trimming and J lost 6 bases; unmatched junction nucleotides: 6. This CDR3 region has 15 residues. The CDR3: CASSEEGQGQDGYTF. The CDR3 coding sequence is TGTGCCAGCAGTGAAGAGGGACAGGGTCAGGATGGCTACACCTTC.

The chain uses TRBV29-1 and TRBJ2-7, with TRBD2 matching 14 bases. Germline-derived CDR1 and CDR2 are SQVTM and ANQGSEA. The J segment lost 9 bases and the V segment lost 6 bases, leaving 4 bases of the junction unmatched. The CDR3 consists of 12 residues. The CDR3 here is CSVGTSGSVQYF. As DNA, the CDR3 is TGCAGCGTGGGGACTAGCGGGAGTGTGCAGTACTTC.

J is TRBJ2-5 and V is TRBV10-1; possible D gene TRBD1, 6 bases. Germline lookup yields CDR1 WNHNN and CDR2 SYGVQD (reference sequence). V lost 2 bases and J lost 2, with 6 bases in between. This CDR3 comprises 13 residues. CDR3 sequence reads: CASSEQGQETQYF. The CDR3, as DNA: TGCGCCAGCAGTGAGCAGGGGCAAGAGACCCAGTACTTC.

DNA of the CDR3: TGTGCCAGCAGCCAAGTTGACAGCCAAGAGACCCAGTACTTC. Translated, it gives CASSQVDSQETQYF. The V and J genes are TRBV3-1 (or the pseudogene TRBV3-2) and TRBJ2-5, with TRBD1 as a possible D gene (5 bases). This CDR3 spans 14 amino acids. Trimming left V 1 base short and J 1 base short, with 7 bases between. Per the germline V gene, CDR1 is LGHDT and CDR2 is YNNKEL (reference sequence).